A selection of T cell receptor beta chains follows, all from one sample in a study of T-cell reconstitution after alpha-beta-depleted transplantation in children. Each CDR3 protein is one row after TCRdb ran MiXCR on the PCR reads. Seen here are hundreds of thousands of distinct CDR3 sequences, 10% to 15% observed once, and the top ten hold 2.2%. This material consisted of PBMCs, mostly from graft donor cells, taken 360 days after TCRalphabeta/CD19-depleted stem cell transplant. These receptors were taken from a male patient younger than 18 who had a stem cell transplant for acute myeloid leukemia, so the T cells may come from the graft donor. The CDR3 runs from the conserved cysteine through the conserved F or W. D genes are given only for firm matches. The size of a clone is reported for some rows only, either as once, few or many, or as a class for expanded clones.

v_gene: TRBV20-1
abundance: many
len: 16
d_gene: TRBD2
j_gene: TRBJ2-3
CDR3aa: CSPLGLAGSVTDTQYF

v_gene: TRBV5-6
abundance: few
len: 16
d_gene: -
j_gene: TRBJ1-5
CDR3aa: CASSLARGSGNQPQHF

v_gene: TRBV11-2
abundance: few
len: 16
d_gene: TRBD1
j_gene: TRBJ1-5
CDR3aa: CASSLDRDRANQPQHF

v_gene: TRBV20-1
abundance: many
len: 16
d_gene: TRBD2
j_gene: TRBJ2-7
CDR3aa: CSATLAGGPIWYEQYF

v_gene: TRBV7-2
abundance: few
len: 15
d_gene: -
j_gene: TRBJ2-5
CDR3aa: CASSSRGVYQETQYF

v_gene: TRBV4-3
abundance: many
len: 15
d_gene: -
j_gene: TRBJ2-1
CDR3aa: CASSQEIAPSNEQFF

v_gene: TRBV5-1
abundance: -
len: 14
d_gene: TRBD2
j_gene: TRBJ2-7
CDR3aa: CASSLGLAAPEQYF

v_gene: TRBV7-2
abundance: few
len: 13
d_gene: -
j_gene: TRBJ2-5
CDR3aa: CASSGPSRETQYF

v_gene: TRBV4-3
abundance: few
len: 15
d_gene: -
j_gene: TRBJ2-4
CDR3aa: CASSQWADRRDIQYF

v_gene: TRBV2
abundance: few
len: 13
d_gene: -
j_gene: TRBJ2-1
CDR3aa: CVTTSLEVNEQFF

v_gene: TRBV20-1
abundance: few
len: 15
d_gene: TRBD1
j_gene: TRBJ2-5
CDR3aa: CSASDKTGRQETQYF

v_gene: TRBV9
abundance: -
len: 15
d_gene: -
j_gene: TRBJ2-7
CDR3aa: CASSVVGGGEAEQYF

v_gene: TRBV7-2
abundance: -
len: 16
d_gene: -
j_gene: TRBJ2-3
CDR3aa: CASSSSGTVTTDTQYF

v_gene: TRBV20-1
abundance: -
len: 14
d_gene: TRBD2
j_gene: TRBJ2-7
CDR3aa: CSSRLAGPLYEQYF

v_gene: TRBV21-1
abundance: few
len: 18
d_gene: -
j_gene: TRBJ1-5
CDR3aa: CASSKDRVDTLETQPQHF

v_gene: TRBV10-3
abundance: -
len: 15
d_gene: -
j_gene: TRBJ2-6
CDR3aa: CAISVGHSGANVLTF

v_gene: TRBV4-2
abundance: once
len: 17
d_gene: TRBD1
j_gene: TRBJ2-2
CDR3aa: CASSQDNWAGGTGELFF

v_gene: TRBV7-2
abundance: few
len: 15
d_gene: TRBD2
j_gene: TRBJ2-3
CDR3aa: CASRSSGIGTDTQYF

v_gene: TRBV28
abundance: -
len: 16
d_gene: TRBD2
j_gene: TRBJ2-7
CDR3aa: CASSLSGTIITYEQYF

v_gene: TRBV4-2
abundance: -
len: 16
d_gene: -
j_gene: TRBJ2-2
CDR3aa: CASSHPSGLSTGELFF

v_gene: TRBV11-2
abundance: few
len: 15
d_gene: TRBD1
j_gene: TRBJ2-7
CDR3aa: CASSSRGTGGYEQYF

v_gene: TRBV4-1
abundance: few
len: 16
d_gene: TRBD2
j_gene: TRBJ2-1
CDR3aa: CASSRLAGESYNEQFF

v_gene: TRBV12-3/TRBV12-4
abundance: -
len: 15
d_gene: -
j_gene: TRBJ2-1
CDR3aa: CASSLAESPEAEQFF

v_gene: TRBV12-3/TRBV12-4
abundance: -
len: 15
d_gene: TRBD1
j_gene: TRBJ2-7
CDR3aa: CASRRTGVYPSEQYF

v_gene: TRBV18
abundance: -
len: 14
d_gene: TRBD1
j_gene: TRBJ2-7
CDR3aa: CASSLVPQGYEQYF

v_gene: TRBV7-2
abundance: few
len: 20
d_gene: TRBD2
j_gene: TRBJ2-7
CDR3aa: CASSLAGTSGRAHGSYEQYF

v_gene: TRBV7-3
abundance: few
len: 15
d_gene: -
j_gene: TRBJ2-3
CDR3aa: CASSSPGQFTDTQYF

v_gene: TRBV20-1
abundance: many
len: 12
d_gene: TRBD1
j_gene: TRBJ2-7
CDR3aa: CSAMGQGNEQYF

v_gene: TRBV29-1
abundance: few
len: 13
d_gene: -
j_gene: TRBJ1-1
CDR3aa: CSVEGGGGWSAFF

v_gene: TRBV29-1
abundance: -
len: 17
d_gene: TRBD2
j_gene: TRBJ2-1
CDR3aa: CSVEGAPRAGGVNEQFF

v_gene: TRBV3-1
abundance: -
len: 15
d_gene: TRBD2
j_gene: TRBJ2-5
CDR3aa: CASSQLAGGQETQYF

v_gene: TRBV21-1
abundance: few
len: 19
d_gene: -
j_gene: TRBJ1-5
CDR3aa: CASSGHREEVGSCNQPQHF

v_gene: TRBV24-1
abundance: few
len: 14
d_gene: -
j_gene: TRBJ2-3
CDR3aa: CATRARGYTDTQYF

v_gene: TRBV29-1
abundance: few
len: 14
d_gene: -
j_gene: TRBJ2-7
CDR3aa: CSVEDTGVSYEQYF

v_gene: TRBV14
abundance: few
len: 16
d_gene: -
j_gene: TRBJ2-7
CDR3aa: CASSPGVRLAPYEQYF

v_gene: TRBV11-2
abundance: few
len: 18
d_gene: -
j_gene: TRBJ2-3
CDR3aa: CASSLDLSGFFNENTQYF

v_gene: TRBV28
abundance: -
len: 15
d_gene: -
j_gene: TRBJ2-7
CDR3aa: CASSLAGTLPTKQYF

v_gene: TRBV10-3
abundance: few
len: 15
d_gene: TRBD1
j_gene: TRBJ1-5
CDR3aa: CAISEDRASNQPQHF

v_gene: TRBV6-2/TRBV6-3
abundance: -
len: 13
d_gene: -
j_gene: TRBJ2-1
CDR3aa: CASSRTRSGEQFF

v_gene: TRBV6-5
abundance: few
len: 17
d_gene: -
j_gene: TRBJ2-2
CDR3aa: CASSYSAGTYSTGELFF

v_gene: TRBV4-2
abundance: few
len: 15
d_gene: -
j_gene: TRBJ2-5
CDR3aa: CASSQARRGEETQYF

v_gene: TRBV20-1
abundance: many
len: 17
d_gene: TRBD1
j_gene: TRBJ2-7
CDR3aa: CSAEGQGVQGGDYEQYF

v_gene: TRBV28
abundance: many
len: 14
d_gene: -
j_gene: TRBJ2-1
CDR3aa: CASSFRQAYNEQFF